This paragraph reports one TCR beta chain. Germline values: CDR1 LGHNA, CDR2 YNFKEQ. V dropped 0 bases and J dropped 5 bases, with 8 bases sitting between them. The CDR3 has 14 residues. The entry originates in a study of control samples from healthy donors and cancer patients. This table comes from immunoSEQ multiplex PCR, and its TCRdb copy is limited to in-frame clones, with some not included. Of tens of thousands of clones in the sample, 94% were seen once. Sequencing input: blood. The genes are TRBV4-2 and TRBJ2-1, with D unclear. The sequence was collected from a man younger than 45 in good health. The CDR3 reads CASSQDRSNNEQFF. As DNA, the CDR3 is TGTGCCAGCAGCCAAGATCGCTCTAACAATGAGCAGTTCTTC.